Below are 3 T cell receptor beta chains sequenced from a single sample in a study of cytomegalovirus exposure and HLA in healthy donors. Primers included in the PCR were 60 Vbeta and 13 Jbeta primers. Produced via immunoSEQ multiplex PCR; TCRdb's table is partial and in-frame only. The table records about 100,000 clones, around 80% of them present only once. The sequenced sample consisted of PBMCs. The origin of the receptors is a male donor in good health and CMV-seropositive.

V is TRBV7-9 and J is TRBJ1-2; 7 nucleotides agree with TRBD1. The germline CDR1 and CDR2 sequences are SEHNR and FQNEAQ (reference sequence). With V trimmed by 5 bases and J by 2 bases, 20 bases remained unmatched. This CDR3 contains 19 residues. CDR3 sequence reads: CASSPNPGTAVVRNYGYTF. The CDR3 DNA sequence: TGTGCCAGCAGCCCGAACCCCGGGACAGCGGTCGTGAGAAACTATGGCTACACCTTC. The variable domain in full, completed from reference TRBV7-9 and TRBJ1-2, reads DTGVSQNPRHKITKRGQNVTFRCDPISEHNRLYWYRQTLGQGPEFLTYFQNEAQLEKSRLLSDRFSAERPKGSFSTLEIQRTEQGDSAMYLCASSPNPGTAVVRNYGYTFGSGTRLTVV.

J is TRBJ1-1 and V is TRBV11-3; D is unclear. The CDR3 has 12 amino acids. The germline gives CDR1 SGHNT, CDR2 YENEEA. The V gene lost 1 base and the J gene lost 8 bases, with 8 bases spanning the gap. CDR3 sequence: CASSLVTEEAFF. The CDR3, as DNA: TGTGCCAGCAGCTTAGTAACAGAAGAAGCTTTCTTT.

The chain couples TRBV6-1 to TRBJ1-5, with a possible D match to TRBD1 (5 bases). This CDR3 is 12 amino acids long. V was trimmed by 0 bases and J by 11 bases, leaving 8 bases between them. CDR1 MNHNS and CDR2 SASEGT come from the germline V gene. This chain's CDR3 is CASSEALTAQHF. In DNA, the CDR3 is TGTGCCAGCAGTGAAGCCCTGACAGCCCAGCATTTT.